This TCR beta chain came from a study of blood T cell repertoires in COVID-19. Background on the study: Material from acute and convalescent COVID-19 was sourced from the United States, Italy and Spain. Nucleic acid was either cDNA or gDNA, and it came from T cells, B-cell-depleted T cells, or PBMCs.

The authors' processing: Amplifying reference gene primers gave estimates of nucleated cell counts. This table comes from immunoSEQ multiplex PCR, and its TCRdb copy is limited to in-frame clones, with some not included. That table is the source of V, J and clone size, and D and trimming were worked out from the DNA. This table has fewer than 140,000 clones, 76% appearing once. This CDR3 has 18 residues. Germline V gene data show CDR1 as SGHNT and CDR2 as YENEEA. Trimming left V 5 bases short and J 2 bases short, with 25 bases between. The clonotype was recovered from a man of 80 years or more with COVID-19, enrolled during active disease. Material: peripheral blood. The chain links TRBV11-3 to TRBJ2-7; maybe TRBD1 (6 bases). In DNA form, the CDR3 reads TGTGCCAGCAGCCCCAGGAACCGGGACACCTTGCTCCCCTACGAGCAGTACTTC. Protein: CASSPRNRDTLLPYEQYF.